Following are 16 T cell receptor beta chains from one sample sequenced in a study of blood T cell repertoires in COVID-19. The assay was immunoSEQ multiplex PCR, and TCRdb's table has in-frame clones only and misses some. The table shows 78,000 or so clones, with 87% occurring only once. Sequencing used peripheral blood. The origin of the receptors is a woman aged 50 to 60 with acute or convalescent COVID-19.

This chain joins TRBV6-5 and TRBJ1-4; 8 bases agree with TRBD1. Trimming cost V 2 bases and J 7 bases; bases outside gene matches: 6. Germline V gives CDR1 MNHEY, CDR2 SVGAGI. This CDR3 comprises 15 residues. CDR3 bases: TGTGCCAGCAGTTACCAGGGGGCGTTGTCTGAAAAACTGTTTTTT. Amino acids: CASSYQGALSEKLFF.

The chain recombines TRBV5-1 with TRBJ1-5, with 7 positions matching TRBD1. This CDR3 is built from 15 residues. CDR1 and CDR2 (germline): SGHRS, YFSETQ. V shed 0 bases, J shed 5 bases, and the junction held 5 bases outside the gene matches. The CDR3 DNA is TGCGCCAGCAGCTTGGAGGGGACAGTATATCAGCCCCAGCATTTT. Protein sequence: CASSLEGTVYQPQHF. The variable domain in full, completed from reference TRBV5-1 and TRBJ1-5, reads KAGVTQTPRYLIKTRGQQVTLSCSPISGHRSVSWYQQTPGQGLQFLFEYFSETQRNKGNFPGRFSGRQFSNSRSEMNVSTLELGDSALYLCASSLEGTVYQPQHFGDGTRLSIL.

This sequence joins TRBV7-9 and TRBJ2-3; 8 nucleotides align to TRBD2. Germline V gives CDR1 SEHNR, CDR2 FQNEAQ (reference sequence). Losses at the gene ends were 3 bases for V and 8 bases for J; bases not matched to a gene: 10. There are 15 residues in the CDR3. The CDR3 nucleotides read TGTGCCAGCAGCTTTATTACTAGCGGCCTTGGTACGCAGTATTTT. As protein: CASSFITSGLGTQYF.

The chain recombines TRBV30 with TRBJ2-1; 9 positions match TRBD2. Trimming removed 0 bases from V and 7 bases from J; junction bases left unmatched: 7. The CDR3 runs to 15 residues. Germline loops: CDR1 GTSNPN, CDR2 SVGIG (reference sequence). CDR3 sequence: CAWSVAGGPRNEQFF. As DNA, the CDR3 is TGTGCCTGGAGTGTGGCGGGGGGGCCTCGTAATGAGCAGTTCTTC. The whole variable domain, remainder taken from reference TRBV30 and TRBJ2-1, is SQTIHQWPATLVQPVGSPLSLECTVEGTSNPNLYWYRQAAGRGLQLLFYSVGIGQISSEVPQNLSASRPQDRQFILSSKKLLLSDSGFYLCAWSVAGGPRNEQFFGPGTRLTVL.

V gene TRBV7-2 combines with J gene TRBJ1-1, with 9 nucleotides matching TRBD1. From germline, CDR1 is SGHTA and CDR2 FQGNSA. The CDR3 has 14 amino acids. With 4 bases clipped from V and 3 bases from J, the junction kept 3 bases outside the gene matches. CDR3 sequence: CASSYRGRYTEAFF. The CDR3 DNA reads TGTGCCAGCAGCTACAGGGGGCGGTACACTGAAGCTTTCTTT. Full variable domain (rest looked up from reference TRBV7-2 and TRBJ1-1): GAGVSQSPSNKVTEKGKDVELRCDPISGHTALYWYRQSLGQGLEFLIYFQGNSAPDKSGLPSDRFSAERTGGSVSTLTIQRTQQEDSAVYLCASSYRGRYTEAFFGQGTRLTVV.

The gene calls are TRBV2 and TRBJ1-1, with D possibly TRBD1 on 5 matching bases. Trimming took 4 bases from V and 1 from J, leaving 10 bases between them. There are 14 residues in the CDR3. Per germline, CDR1 SNHLY and CDR2 FYNNEI. As DNA, the CDR3 is TGTGCCAGCAGTGGTTCCCAGGGGAACACTGAAGCTTTCTTT. This sequence encodes CASSGSQGNTEAFF.

V gene TRBV3-1 (or the pseudogene TRBV3-2) combines with J gene TRBJ1-2; possible D gene TRBD1, 5 bases. This CDR3 region has 14 residues. V was pared by 2 bases and J by 8 bases, with 15 bases between. Germline V gene sequence: CDR1 LGHDT, CDR2 YNNKEL (reference sequence). CDR3 nucleotide sequence: TGTGCCAGCAGCCAATTATCAGGGATCGGGGGCTACACCTTC. Protein: CASSQLSGIGGYTF.

This clone came up once. The genes are TRBV6-5 and TRBJ1-3, with 9 bases aligning to TRBD1. In germline, CDR1 is MNHEY, CDR2 SVGAGI. CDR3 size: 14 residues. The V segment lost 10 bases and the J segment 7 bases; nucleotides outside the gene matches: 11. In DNA, the CDR3 is TGTGCCACAGGGACAGGGTTTTTAGTCAACACCATATATTTT. Protein product: CATGTGFLVNTIYF.

The CDR3 region is CASSPAGLAGADTQYF. The CDR3 DNA reads as TGTGCCAGCTCCCCAGCGGGCCTAGCGGGAGCAGATACGCAGTATTTT. The chain recombines TRBV18 with TRBJ2-3, with 10 bases that match TRBD2. Unmatched junction bases numbered 10, after V lost 6 bases and J lost 4 bases. The CDR3 contains 16 residues. Germline V gene data show CDR1 as KGHSH and CDR2 as LQKENI.

The rearrangement uses TRBV30 and TRBJ1-3; 9 bases are shared with TRBD1. The CDR3 has 16 residues. Germline V gene lookup returns CDR1 GTSNPN and CDR2 SVGIG (reference sequence). V dropped 1 base and J dropped 2; count of bases not matched to a gene: 6. The CDR3 here is CAWSAPGQGTGNTIYF. The DNA for the CDR3 is TGTGCCTGGAGTGCACCGGGACAGGGAACTGGAAACACCATATATTTT.

The V call is TRBV15, the J call TRBJ1-1; possible D gene TRBD1, 5 bases. CDR3 size: 12 residues. CDR1 LNHNV and CDR2 YYDKDF come from the germline V gene (reference sequence). V was clipped by 5 bases and J by 6 bases, with 10 bases between them. CDR3 residues: CATSLGEAEAFF. The CDR3, as DNA: TGTGCCACCAGCTTAGGGGAGGCTGAAGCTTTCTTT.

This clone was detected only a few times. The chain employs TRBV7-2 and TRBJ2-7; 11 bases match TRBD2. The CDR3 has 16 amino acids. CDR1 and CDR2 (germline): SGHTA, FQGNSA. The V gene end was trimmed by 3 bases and the J gene end by 5 bases; junction bases not matched to a gene: 9. The CDR3 sequence: CASSLALAGGPDEQYF. In nucleotides, the CDR3 is TGTGCCAGCAGCTTGGCATTAGCGGGAGGGCCGGACGAGCAGTACTTC.

The rearrangement links TRBV5-1 to TRBJ2-2; TRBD1 agrees at 7 bases. After removal of 4 bases from V and 1 base from J, the junction contained 4 bases not matched to a gene. This CDR3 has 15 residues. Germline CDR1 reads SGHRS; CDR2 reads YFSETQ. The CDR3 coding sequence is TGCGCCAGCAGCCCGGGACAGTGGAACACCGGGGAGCTGTTTTTT. Translating it yields CASSPGQWNTGELFF.

Regarding this clone: A junction boundary mismatches the germline segment, possibly from a read error. V gene TRBV24-1 combines with J gene TRBJ1-2; TRBD1 is a possible D gene (5 bases). This CDR3 spans 11 amino acids. The V gene's germline CDR1 is KGHDR and CDR2 SFDVKD. Here the CDR3 reads CATVRDYGYTF. The DNA for the CDR3 is TGTGCCACCGTTCGGGACTACGGCTACACCTTC.

The CDR3 DNA reads as TGTGCCAGCAGTTACGGCGGGGTCTCCTACAATGAGCAGTTCTTC. It yields the protein CASSYGGVSYNEQFF. The rearrangement joins TRBV6-2 or TRBV6-3 to TRBJ2-1, with D tentatively TRBD2 (6 bases). CDR1 is MNHEY, CDR2 SVGEGT, per germline. V lost 2 bases and J 0 bases, leaving 8 bases between the germline ends. This CDR3 region has 15 residues.

The chain joins TRBV5-1 to TRBJ1-5; 10 nucleotides agree with TRBD1. Germline assignment: CDR1 SGHRS and CDR2 YFSETQ. The V segment lost 5 bases and the J segment 0 bases; nucleotides outside the gene matches: 5. The CDR3 is made up of 16 amino acids. The CDR3 here is CASRGGTGDSNQPQHF. The DNA of the CDR3 is TGCGCCAGCAGGGGTGGGACAGGGGATAGCAATCAGCCCCAGCATTTT.